The 12 T cell receptor beta chains presented below share a single source sample, sequenced in a study of monozygotic twins with inflammatory bowel disease. Reanalyzing the 5' RACE reads, TCRdb keeps one entry per CDR3 protein, without DNA. The listing records more than 350,000 distinct CDR3 sequences. Sample: blood. The receptor source for this set is a human donor with ulcerative colitis or Crohn's disease, or a healthy co-twin of an affected twin (not recorded which).

CDR3 loop: CASSLGPGSREQYF. The rearrangement uses TRBV7-6 and TRBJ2-7; TCRdb outputs TRBD1, but without DNA this stays unchecked. Germline CDR1 and CDR2: SGHVS and FNYEAQ. This CDR3 has 14 residues.

The V and J genes are TRBV19 and TRBJ1-2; TCRdb selects TRBD1, and the lack of DNA leaves this call unchecked. Germline lookup yields CDR1 LNHDA and CDR2 SQIVND (reference sequence). There are 15 residues in the CDR3. The CDR3 spells CASSPYSTASHGYTF.

V is TRBV29-1 and J is TRBJ1-1; no DNA is available, so the TRBD1 call from TCRdb remains unchecked. This CDR3 is 11 amino acids long. CDR1 and CDR2 from the germline V gene are SQVTM and ANQGSEA. CDR3 amino acids: CSVEKQGEAFF.

The chain's CDR3 is CASQLQSRGQDPSGGGHTDTQYF. The rearrangement joins TRBV7-2 to TRBJ2-3; TCRdb's D call of TRBD1 is untestable without DNA. The CDR3 is 23 residues long. The germline V gene has CDR1 SGHTA and CDR2 FQGNSA. Variable domain in full (rest from reference TRBV7-2 and TRBJ2-3): GAGVSQSPSNKVTEKGKDVELRCDPISGHTALYWYRQSLGQGLEFLIYFQGNSAPDKSGLPSDRFSAERTGGSVSTLTIQRTQQEDSAVYLCASQLQSRGQDPSGGGHTDTQYFGPGTRLTVL.

The rearrangement joins TRBV18 to TRBJ1-1; lacking DNA, the TRBD1 call made by TCRdb goes unchecked. The V gene's germline CDR1 is KGHSH and CDR2 LQKENI. The CDR3 has 14 amino acids. CDR3 protein: CASSPYGGYTEAFF.

The chain carries TRBV29-1 and TRBJ1-1; TCRdb lists TRBD1, though no DNA is available to test this call. From germline, CDR1 is SQVTM and CDR2 ANQGSEA. There are 13 residues in the CDR3. CDR3 protein: CSVGPRGDTEAFF.

This rearrangement joins TRBV20-1 to TRBJ1-1; TCRdb outputs TRBD1, but without DNA this stays unchecked. Germline V gene sequence: CDR1 DFQATT, CDR2 SNEGSKA (reference sequence). The CDR3 consists of 16 residues. CDR3 sequence: CSARDAFMGGNTEAFF.

The rearrangement links TRBV3-1 to TRBJ2-1; TCRdb reports TRBD1, a call that lacks DNA to check it against. There are 15 residues in the CDR3. CDR1 and CDR2 (germline): LGHDT, YNNKEL (reference sequence). CDR3 region: CASSQTGHPDNEQFF.

V is TRBV3-1 and J is TRBJ2-1; checking the TCRdb D call of TRBD2 is not possible without DNA. The CDR3 is 17 residues long. Germline loops: CDR1 LGHDT, CDR2 YNNKEL (reference sequence). CDR3 protein: CASSRRLAGSDTNEQFF.

This chain links TRBV7-2 with TRBJ2-7; TCRdb outputs TRBD2, but without DNA this stays unchecked. The germline CDR1 and CDR2 sequences are SGHTA and FQGNSA. CDR3 length equals 13 residues. The CDR3: CASSLVAGREQYF.

The chain employs TRBV29-1 and TRBJ2-1; no DNA is available, so the TRBD1 call from TCRdb remains unchecked. The germline V gene encodes CDR1 SQVTM and CDR2 ANQGSEA. This CDR3 is built from 13 residues. The CDR3 is CSVGKGVGNEQFF.

The genes are TRBV5-1 and TRBJ2-3. The CDR3 has 14 amino acids. Germline V gives CDR1 SGHRS, CDR2 YFSETQ. CDR3 residues: CASSPVAITDTQYF.